A selection of T cell receptor beta chains follows, all from one sample in a study of shared clonotypes between healthy human individuals. The method was immunoSEQ multiplex PCR; TCRdb's version includes in-frame clones alone and lacks a portion of them. The sample holds about 2.4 million clones, approximately 92% seen once. Sequencing was performed on naive CD4+ T cells sorted from blood. Receptors were obtained from a man aged 18-30 years in good health. The CDR3 runs from the conserved cysteine through the conserved F or W. The order of the fields is CDR3 length, D gene, J gene, V gene, CDR3 protein, CDR3 DNA. A D gene is named only where the DNA matches it firmly.

CDR3 length: 16; D gene: NA; J gene: TRBJ2-4; V gene: TRBV11-2; CDR3 protein: CASSFRGGAAKNIQYF; CDR3 DNA: TGTGCCAGCAGCTTTAGAGGGGGGGCGGCCAAAAACATTCAGTACTTC
CDR3 length: 19; D gene: TRBD1; J gene: TRBJ2-4; V gene: TRBV6-1; CDR3 protein: CASSEEIGQGKLAKNIQYF; CDR3 DNA: TGTGCCAGCAGTGAAGAAATAGGACAGGGAAAGCTAGCCAAAAACATTCAGTACTTC
CDR3 length: 17; D gene: NA; J gene: TRBJ2-1; V gene: TRBV11-2; CDR3 protein: CASSAGGQAVIYNEQFF; CDR3 DNA: TGTGCCAGCAGCGCAGGCGGGCAAGCCGTCATCTACAATGAGCAGTTCTTC
CDR3 length: 15; D gene: NA; J gene: TRBJ2-7; V gene: TRBV11-2; CDR3 protein: CASSLTIGRTYEQYF; CDR3 DNA: TGTGCCAGCAGCTTAACGATCGGTCGGACATACGAGCAGTACTTC
CDR3 length: 13; D gene: NA; J gene: TRBJ1-1; V gene: TRBV25-1; CDR3 protein: CASSEYGVTEAFF; CDR3 DNA: TGTGCCAGCAGTGAATATGGGGTAACTGAAGCTTTCTTT
CDR3 length: 16; D gene: TRBD1; J gene: TRBJ1-6; V gene: TRBV7-9; CDR3 protein: CASSRIGTGLNSPLHF; CDR3 DNA: TGTGCCAGCAGCCGGATCGGGACAGGGCTAAATTCACCCCTCCACTTT
CDR3 length: 15; D gene: TRBD2; J gene: TRBJ2-1; V gene: TRBV6-5; CDR3 protein: CASSYSSSGSFEQFF; CDR3 DNA: TGTGCCAGCAGTTACTCGTCTAGCGGGAGCTTTGAGCAGTTCTTC
CDR3 length: 14; D gene: NA; J gene: TRBJ1-2; V gene: TRBV28; CDR3 protein: CASSFPYLNYGYTF; CDR3 DNA: TGTGCCAGCAGTTTTCCCTATCTAAACTATGGCTACACCTTC
CDR3 length: 15; D gene: NA; J gene: TRBJ2-7; V gene: TRBV6-4; CDR3 protein: CASSPHSTVAYEQYF; CDR3 DNA: TGTGCCAGCAGTCCCCACTCGACAGTTGCCTACGAGCAGTACTTC
CDR3 length: 16; D gene: TRBD1; J gene: TRBJ2-7; V gene: TRBV7-8; CDR3 protein: CASSQRQGWSSYEQYF; CDR3 DNA: TGTGCCAGCAGCCAGAGACAGGGATGGAGCTCCTACGAGCAGTACTTC
CDR3 length: 15; D gene: TRBD2; J gene: TRBJ2-1; V gene: TRBV7-2; CDR3 protein: CASSYRLAGDGEQFF; CDR3 DNA: TGTGCCAGCAGCTACCGACTAGCGGGAGATGGTGAGCAGTTCTTC
CDR3 length: 13; D gene: NA; J gene: TRBJ2-1; V gene: TRBV11-3; CDR3 protein: CASSRGTYNEQFF; CDR3 DNA: TGTGCCAGCAGCCGGGGCACCTACAATGAGCAGTTCTTC
CDR3 length: 16; D gene: TRBD1; J gene: TRBJ1-1; V gene: TRBV5-4; CDR3 protein: CASSPDRASLNTEAFF; CDR3 DNA: TGTGCCAGCAGCCCGGACAGGGCTTCCCTGAACACTGAAGCTTTCTTT
CDR3 length: 15; D gene: NA; J gene: TRBJ2-5; V gene: TRBV28; CDR3 protein: CASSLRLADSETQYF; CDR3 DNA: TGTGCCAGCAGTTTGCGGCTAGCTGATTCCGAGACCCAGTACTTC
CDR3 length: 15; D gene: TRBD2; J gene: TRBJ2-7; V gene: TRBV2; CDR3 protein: CASSAGTSVAYEQYF; CDR3 DNA: TGTGCCAGCAGCGCCGGGACTAGCGTAGCCTACGAGCAGTACTTC
CDR3 length: 13; D gene: TRBD1; J gene: TRBJ2-7; V gene: TRBV11-2; CDR3 protein: CASSTGAAYEQYF; CDR3 DNA: TGTGCCAGCAGCACAGGGGCGGCCTACGAGCAGTACTTC
CDR3 length: 15; D gene: TRBD1; J gene: TRBJ1-5; V gene: TRBV19; CDR3 protein: CASKATGAGNQPQHF; CDR3 DNA: TGTGCCAGCAAAGCGACAGGGGCCGGCAATCAGCCCCAGCATTTT
CDR3 length: 14; D gene: NA; J gene: TRBJ1-1; V gene: TRBV10-2; CDR3 protein: CASIKTDRNTEAFF; CDR3 DNA: TGCGCCAGCATCAAAACGGACAGGAACACTGAAGCTTTCTTT